The entry below gives a single TCR beta chain sequence along with its context. The clone's antigen remains unknown. Base qualities are not provided; no much larger clone lies one nucleotide away. The library relied on the immunoSEQ multiplex PCR assay. For most patients, genomic DNA was isolated using the Qiagen DNeasy Blood and Tissue Kit and was shipped frozen to Adaptive Biotechnologies for TCR sequencing. High-throughput TCR-beta CDR3 sequencing of genomic DNA from most patients was performed by Adaptive Biotechnologies. The paper's processing steps were these. TCR sequencing data were retrieved from Adaptive's ImmunoSEQ software for some 19 patients, whereas three other patients were processed with MiXCR and VDJtools. CD4 versus CD8 sorting errors were corrected by removing sequences found in both subsets at a frequency ratio below 5:1. CDR3 nucleotide sequences shared between donor and recipient were removed because their origin could not be assigned. Alloreactive clones required at least 2-fold expansion over unstimulated cells and minimum CFSE-low frequency of 0.002% (template counts) or 0.001% (read counts). Mappable clones were those detected in sequenced pre-transplant spleen, lymph node, or MLR CFSE-low populations of the donor or recipient. The cumulative frequency of alloreactive clones was calculated as a percentage of all sequences, weighted by copy number. Sourced from immuneACCESS, this table was stored by TCRdb with only in-frame sequences that have V and J called. A share of the clones is absent; for the studies checked, an unresolved V gene accounts for under half, and the remainder has no known explanation. Clone size and the V and J calls come from that table; the DNA yielded D and trimming. The sample table shows about 71,000 clones, and 90% are seen once. Of the sample, 1.3% is held by the ten largest clones.

This entry belongs to a study of graft-versus-host responses after intestinal transplantation (dated by TCRdb to the early 2020s). With respect to the entire study: The transplants that recipients got were multivisceral, liver-intestinal, or isolated intestinal. Of the 20 to 25 intestinal transplant recipients enrolled in the cohort, one of whom was a retransplant, 3 patients without pretransplant specimens were excluded. Rather than being sequenced by the commercial service, samples from a few later patients were sequenced in-house on an Illumina MiSeq and processed with MiXCR. Bulk TCR-beta CDR3 sequencing was used to track graft-versus-host and host-versus-graft alloreactive T cell clones in the graft, circulation and bone marrow after intestinal transplantation. Donor T cell macrochimerism was defined as a peak of at least 4% donor T cells among recipient peripheral blood mononuclear cells. Alloreactive clones were identified by sequencing pre-transplant mixed lymphocyte reaction products and comparing them with unstimulated pre-transplant donor and recipient T cells. Every recipient was given anti-thymocyte globulin induction, then maintenance tacrolimus and steroids for 2 to 4 years.

The research as a whole found: GvH clones were detected in recipient bone marrow, and some appeared earlier in ileal mucosa or blood, consistent with an intestinal mucosal origin. Early after transplant, peak levels of circulating GvH clones were found to be associated with declines in HvG clones. Patients with donor T cell macrochimerism had high GvH to HvG T cell clonal ratios in their allografts. The relatively low number and heterogeneity of intestinal transplant patients limited the conclusions.

From V the trimming removes 3 bases and from J it removes 10 bases, while the gene matches leave 2 bases of the junction unaccounted for. From the germline V gene (reference sequence), CDR1 is PRHDT and CDR2 is FYEKMQ. Including cysteine and phenylalanine, the CDR3 has 13 amino acids. This entry keeps only the CDR3 DNA: 39 bases, framed from base 1. Sample time point, as interpreted from the label and publication: cells obtained before transplantation from donor or recipient. CD3+CD4+ and CD3+CD8+ populations were FACS-sorted from unstimulated pre-transplant donor and recipient cells taken from spleen or lymph nodes.

The chain is encoded by TRBV13 joined to TRBJ2-1, with 11 bases matching TRBD2. The source material was unstimulated CD8+ T cells sorted from spleen or lymph node cells, sampled before intestinal transplant. This TCR was sampled from a human donor who received an intestinal transplant. The nucleotide sequence reads TGTGCCAGCAGCTTCACTAGCGGGGGAGAGCAGTTCTTC. The translation is CASSFTSGGEQFF.